This T cell receptor (beta chain) was profiled in a study of T cell responses to AZD1222 COVID-19 vaccine. TCRdb keeps only in-frame clones here, not all; method: immunoSEQ multiplex PCR. The sample consists of 100,000 or so clones, around 84% of them appearing once. V lost 2 bases, J lost 1 base, and 2 bases stayed unmatched. Per germline, CDR1 SGHDT and CDR2 YYEEEE. This CDR3 is built from 14 residues. The V gene is TRBV5-6, the J gene TRBJ1-1, with 7 nucleotides matching TRBD1. The TCR was taken from an adult in good health. This sample comprised peripheral blood, obtained on day 0 of AZD1222 vaccination. The CDR3 loop reads CASSLQGRNTEAFF. The CDR3 nucleotides are TGTGCCAGCAGCTTACAGGGGAGGAACACTGAAGCTTTCTTT.